The text below deals with one T cell receptor (beta chain). The target antigen is unknown. The sample comes from a study of cytomegalovirus exposure and HLA in healthy donors. Study in general: The roughly 120 validation repertoires used the same platform as the approximately 670 first-cohort repertoires (as reported by a later analysis).

Profiling relied on immunoSEQ multiplex PCR, and the TCRdb table lists in-frame clones only, not all of them. The repertoire holds under 250,000 clones, around nine tenths seen once, with 2.5% to 3% in the top ten. The donors were part of the validation cohort of 120 or so subjects. That cohort was separate from the first cohort, which comprised fewer than 800 subjects. Whole-study results and caveats: The classifier reportedly diagnosed cytomegalovirus status with high specificity and sensitivity. TCR beta chains numbering 164 were designated cytomegalovirus-associated.

Sequenced material: PBMCs. This TCR derives from a man aged 18-30 years in good health and CMV-seronegative.

The CDR3 DNA is TGTGCCACCGGACAGGGGGCTTTCTCGAGCTACACCTTC. Translating it yields CATGQGAFSSYTF. V gene TRBV28 combines with J gene TRBJ1-2; 11 bases match TRBD1. The CDR3 sequence is 13 residues long. Germline V gene sequence: CDR1 MDHEN, CDR2 SYDVKM. After removal of 10 bases from V and 9 bases from J, the junction contained 10 bases not matched to a gene.